One and the same sample provided the 25 T cell receptor beta chains below, sequenced in a study of T cell repertoires in cytomegalovirus infection. Using its own MiXCR run on the reads, TCRdb lists one record per CDR3 protein. Of 350,000 to 550,000 distinct CDR3 sequences listed, 25% to 40% are singletons. Sequencing input: PBMCs. The receptors come from a human donor in good health (CMV status not recorded). Some clones in this sample may be carry-over from other donors' samples.

This clonotype turned up a few times. V usage is TRBV20-1 and J usage is TRBJ1-5, with a possible D match to TRBD1 (5 bases). Germline-derived CDR1 and CDR2 are DFQATT and SNEGSKA (reference sequence). Trimming pared 5 bases from V and 1 base from J, leaving 21 bases between. The CDR3 totals 17 residues. This CDR3 is CSAAPRGTLGSNQPQHF. CDR3 nucleotide sequence: TGCAGTGCTGCCCCCCGGGGCACTCTGGGCAGCAATCAGCCCCAGCATTTT.

V usage is TRBV29-1 and J usage is TRBJ2-7; perhaps TRBD1 as D (6 bases). Germline CDR1 is SQVTM and CDR2 is ANQGSEA. CDR3 length equals 15 residues. The V gene lost 1 base and the J gene lost 7 bases, with 20 bases spanning the gap. This CDR3 reads CSVEGGPGQYREQYF. Written as DNA, the CDR3 is TGCAGCGTTGAAGGAGGGCCGGGACAATACCGGGAGCAGTACTTC.

J is TRBJ2-3 and V is TRBV7-3, with D possibly being TRBD2 (5 bases). The CDR3 length is 13 residues. The germline V and J ends were trimmed by 4 bases and 6 bases, with 11 bases remaining between them. Germline CDR1 SGHTA, CDR2 FQGTGA. This chain's CDR3 is CASSSQGGDTQYF. The DNA of the CDR3 is TGTGCCAGCAGCTCTCAAGGCGGGGATACGCAGTATTTT.

The V call is TRBV28, the J call TRBJ2-3; no firm D call. Trimming stripped 5 bases from V and 0 bases from J, with 12 bases between. The CDR3 extends over 15 amino acids. Germline lookup yields CDR1 MDHEN and CDR2 SYDVKM. CDR3 amino acids: CASSGVLRSTDTQYF. The CDR3 nucleotides read TGTGCCAGCAGTGGTGTTCTCCGGAGCACAGATACGCAGTATTTT.

This clonotype was counted ten times or more. The CDR3 nucleotides are TGTGCCAGCAGGCCCGGGCCGGGGACTGAAGCTTTCTTT. Translation gives CASRPGPGTEAFF. The gene calls are TRBV12-3 or TRBV12-4 and TRBJ1-1; D call uncertain. V lost 6 bases, J lost 5 bases, and 13 bases lay in between. The CDR3 sequence is 13 residues long.

The table lists this clonotype with a count of one. This rearrangement joins TRBV20-1 to TRBJ2-3; D may be TRBD1 or TRBD2 (5 bases each). In germline, CDR1 is DFQATT, CDR2 SNEGSKA (reference sequence). The CDR3 loop spans 15 amino acids. V lost 6 bases to trimming and J lost 2 bases, with 18 bases between them. CDR3 in amino acids: CSAGERGGFTDTQYF. The DNA for the CDR3 is TGCAGTGCGGGAGAACGGGGCGGATTCACAGATACGCAGTATTTT.

The table lists this clonotype with many counts. J is TRBJ2-2 and V is TRBV7-2; 9 nucleotides line up with TRBD2. Germline V gene lookup returns CDR1 SGHTA and CDR2 FQGNSA. CDR3 length: 17 amino acids. V trimming: 5 bases; J trimming: 0 bases; junction bases outside the gene matches: 7. The CDR3 is CASSPRRLAANTGELFF. The CDR3 DNA reads TGTGCCAGCAGCCCCCGACGACTAGCGGCGAACACCGGGGAGCTGTTTTTT.

The V gene is TRBV20-1, the J gene TRBJ1-6; TRBD1 is a possible D gene (6 bases). The germline V and J ends were trimmed by 6 bases and 9 bases, with 18 bases remaining between them. The CDR3 is 14 amino acids. The germline V gene encodes CDR1 DFQATT and CDR2 SNEGSKA (reference sequence). This CDR3 is CSAKLQGITSPLHF. CDR3 nucleotide sequence: TGCAGTGCAAAATTACAGGGAATTACTTCACCCCTCCACTTT.

This clonotype showed up just a few times. The chain combines TRBV10-2 with TRBJ2-7; D ambiguous. This CDR3 has 14 amino acids. V shed 0 bases and J shed 2 bases, with 8 bases lying between them. The germline V gene has CDR1 WSHSY and CDR2 SAAADI. Here the CDR3 reads CASSESGKAYEQYF. The CDR3, as DNA: TGCGCCAGCAGTGAGTCGGGCAAGGCCTACGAGCAGTACTTC.

The rearrangement uses TRBV11-2 and TRBJ1-4; D is possibly TRBD1 (6 bases). Per germline, CDR1 SGHAT and CDR2 FQNNGV. Trimming removed 3 bases at V and 5 bases at J, with 10 bases between. The CDR3 has 14 residues. CDR3 sequence (DNA): TGTGCCAGCAGCTTCAGGGGTTGGAATGAAAAACTGTTTTTT. This sequence encodes CASSFRGWNEKLFF.

The genes are TRBV5-1 and TRBJ2-5; TRBD2 matches 7 bases. Germline V gives CDR1 SGHRS, CDR2 YFSETQ. V dropped 5 bases and J dropped 5; count of bases not matched to a gene: 9. The CDR3 is 14 amino acids. CDR3 loop: CASSELATGETQYF. CDR3 DNA sequence: TGCGCCAGCAGTGAACTAGCGACGGGGGAGACCCAGTACTTC. Full variable domain (rest looked up from reference TRBV5-1 and TRBJ2-5): KAGVTQTPRYLIKTRGQQVTLSCSPISGHRSVSWYQQTPGQGLQFLFEYFSETQRNKGNFPGRFSGRQFSNSRSEMNVSTLELGDSALYLCASSELATGETQYFGPGTRLLVL.

Many counts were recorded for this clonotype. At one boundary the junction diverges from the germline segment, which might be a read error. The genes are TRBV7-7 and TRBJ2-1; D gene uncertain. The CDR3 loop spans 14 amino acids. CDR1 is SSHAT and CDR2 is FNYEAQ in the germline V gene (reference sequence). The DNA of the CDR3 is TGTGCTAGCAGCTTAGGTCAGCTCGGGAATGAGCAGTTCTTC. Amino acid sequence: CASSLGQLGNEQFF.

A note on this clonotype: A much larger clone lies one base from this, so it may be a read error. The chain recombines TRBV7-9 with TRBJ2-6; 9 nucleotides match TRBD1. The CDR3 totals 19 residues. CDR1 and CDR2 (germline): SEHNR, FQNEAQ (reference sequence). CDR3 in DNA: TGTGCCAGCAGCTCCTCGACTGGGACAGGGCCTTCTGGGGCCAACCTCCTGACTTTC. Translating gives CASSSSTGTGPSGANLLTF.

This clonotype has at least ten counts. The genes are TRBV6-5 and TRBJ2-7; D is perhaps TRBD1 (7 bases). The CDR3 contains 14 residues. CDR1 and CDR2 (germline): MNHEY, SVGAGI. Trimming cost V 4 bases and J 2 bases, with 12 bases left between them. The CDR3 DNA follows: TGTGCCAGCAGTTCCGGAGGGGGCCCCTACGAGCAGTACTTC. Encoded protein: CASSSGGGPYEQYF.

The sample holds a few counts of this clonotype. The rearrangement links TRBV25-1 to TRBJ2-5, with unresolved D. CDR1 and CDR2 (germline): MGHDK, SYGVNS. Trimming left V 7 bases short and J 5 bases short, with 8 bases between. CDR3 length equals 11 residues. CDR3 loop: CASIHWETQYF. Here the CDR3 DNA reads TGTGCCAGCATCCACTGGGAGACCCAGTACTTC.

This clonotype was seen only a few times. The chain joins TRBV11-3 to TRBJ2-1; no clear D gene. The CDR3 is made up of 13 amino acids. The germline CDR1 and CDR2 sequences are SGHNT and YENEEA. V was shortened by 5 bases and J by 7 bases, with 12 bases between the two germline ends. As DNA, the CDR3 is TGTGCCAGCAGCCCCCCGGCACGAAATGAGCAGTTCTTC. Encoded protein: CASSPPARNEQFF.

This clonotype showed up just once. V usage is TRBV5-6 and J usage is TRBJ2-1; perhaps TRBD2 as D (6 bases). Germline V lookup: CDR1 SGHDT, CDR2 YYEEEE. This CDR3 comprises 15 residues. Trimming left V 0 bases short and J 4 bases short, with 11 bases between. The CDR3 protein is CASSLGGEVYNEQFF. The CDR3 DNA is TGTGCCAGCAGCTTGGGAGGGGAGGTATACAATGAGCAGTTCTTC.

This clonotype was found once. The chain is built from TRBV4-3 and TRBJ2-5, with no clear D. The CDR3 consists of 14 residues. Germline assignment: CDR1 LGHNA and CDR2 YSLEER. The V end was cut by 0 bases, the J end by 5 bases, with 10 bases between. CDR3 DNA sequence: TGCGCCAGCAGCCAAGAGTTGGGCTTTGAGACCCAGTACTTC. It specifies CASSQELGFETQYF.

This clonotype was seen more than once but under ten times. V gene TRBV6-1 combines with J gene TRBJ1-2; the D is unclear. V shed 5 bases and J shed 8 bases, with 15 bases lying between them. Germline CDR1 reads MNHNS; CDR2 reads SASEGT. The CDR3 totals 13 residues. For the CDR3, the DNA is TGTGCCAGCAGTTACAGCGCCAACGGGGGCTACACCTTC. Translated, it gives CASSYSANGGYTF.

This clonotype was observed a handful of times. J is TRBJ1-2 and V is TRBV5-1; no reliable D call. The CDR3 spans 15 residues. Trimming stripped 0 bases from V and 7 bases from J, with 16 bases between. Germline V gene data show CDR1 as SGHRS and CDR2 as YFSETQ. The CDR3 protein is CASSLVLIGNGGYTF. In DNA form, the CDR3 reads TGCGCCAGCAGCTTGGTCCTTATAGGTAACGGTGGCTACACCTTC.

The chain joins TRBV2 to TRBJ2-3; no clear D gene. V was clipped by 7 bases and J by 2 bases, with 13 bases between them. In germline, CDR1 is SNHLY, CDR2 FYNNEI. This CDR3 spans 14 amino acids. DNA of the CDR3: TGTGCCAGCAACCCCGGCCGGAACACAGATACGCAGTATTTT. Translated, it gives CASNPGRNTDTQYF.

The chain combines TRBV7-6 with TRBJ2-3; 7 nucleotides line up with TRBD2. J gave up 2 bases and V 1 base, and 9 bases lay outside the gene matches. Germline assignment: CDR1 SGHVS and CDR2 FNYEAQ. This CDR3 contains 17 residues. The CDR3 DNA reads TGTGCCAGCAGCTTAGTGGCAGCGGGGATTTACACAGATACGCAGTATTTT. It translates to CASSLVAAGIYTDTQYF.

This clonotype appeared a single time. V and J are TRBV7-3 and TRBJ2-1; TRBD1 might be the D (6 bases). The CDR3 is 14 residues long. Trimming removed 4 bases from V and 8 bases from J, with 15 bases in between. In germline, CDR1 is SGHTA, CDR2 FQGTGA. CDR3 sequence reads: CASSWAGARDEQFF. The CDR3 region has the DNA TGTGCCAGCAGCTGGGCAGGGGCTCGGGATGAGCAGTTCTTC.

This clonotype was observed a single time. The rearrangement links TRBV3-1 to TRBJ2-5; TRBD1 matches at 8 bases. Germline loops: CDR1 LGHDT, CDR2 YNNKEL (reference sequence). The CDR3 is made up of 14 amino acids. J gave up 4 bases and V 4 bases, and 5 bases lay outside the gene matches. CDR3 sequence reads: CASSPRGLRETQYF. The CDR3 DNA follows: TGTGCCAGCAGCCCCAGGGGGCTCAGAGAGACCCAGTACTTC.

This clonotype was counted a few times. The chain recombines TRBV6-5 with TRBJ1-1, with 8 bases lining up with TRBD1. Per the germline V gene, CDR1 is MNHEY and CDR2 is SVGAGI. J was trimmed by 4 bases and V by 3 bases; bases with no gene match: 10. CDR3 size: 16 residues. CDR3 in DNA: TGTGCCAGCAGTTATCGCTTAAACAGGGGGGGCACTGAAGCTTTCTTT. Encoded protein: CASSYRLNRGGTEAFF.